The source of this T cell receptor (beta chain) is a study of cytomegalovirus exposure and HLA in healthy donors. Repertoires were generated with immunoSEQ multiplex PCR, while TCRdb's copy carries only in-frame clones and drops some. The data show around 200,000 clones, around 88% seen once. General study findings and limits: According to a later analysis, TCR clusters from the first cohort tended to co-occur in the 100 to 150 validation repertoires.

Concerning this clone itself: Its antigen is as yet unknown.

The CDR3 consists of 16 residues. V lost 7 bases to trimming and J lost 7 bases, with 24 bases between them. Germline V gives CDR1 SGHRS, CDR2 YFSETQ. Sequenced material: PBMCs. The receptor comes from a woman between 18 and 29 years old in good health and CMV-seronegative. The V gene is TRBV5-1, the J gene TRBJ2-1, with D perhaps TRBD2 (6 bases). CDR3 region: CASDPRGPGGANEQFF. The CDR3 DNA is TGCGCCAGCGACCCCCGGGGACCCGGAGGGGCTAATGAGCAGTTCTTC.